Listed here are 24 T cell receptor beta chains from one sample, sequenced in a study of blood T cell repertoires in COVID-19. TCRdb keeps only in-frame clones here, not all; method: immunoSEQ multiplex PCR. The data hold about 120,000 clones, with about 78% observed a single time. Material for sequencing was peripheral blood. The receptors derive from a man in his 70s with acute or convalescent COVID-19.

This chain uses TRBV6-6 with TRBJ1-3; D is unclear. Trimming removed 6 bases from V and 0 bases from J, with 6 bases in between. Germline V gene lookup returns CDR1 MNHNY and CDR2 SVGAGI (reference sequence). This CDR3 contains 13 residues. CDR3 sequence reads: CASSPYSGNTIYF. CDR3 coding DNA: TGTGCCAGCAGCCCTTACTCTGGAAACACCATATATTTT.

The rearrangement links TRBV7-2 to TRBJ2-3, with TRBD1 matching over 8 bases. The CDR3 contains 15 residues. Trimming removed 0 bases from V and 3 bases from J; junction bases left unmatched: 2. The V gene's germline CDR1 is SGHTA and CDR2 FQGNSA. This CDR3 is CASSLAQGETDTQYF. The CDR3 coding sequence is TGTGCCAGCAGCTTAGCACAGGGGGAAACAGATACGCAGTATTTT.

The V call is TRBV7-8, the J call TRBJ2-1; 8 bases are a match to TRBD1. Germline V CDR1 and CDR2: SGHVS, FQNEAQ. The CDR3 length is 14 residues. The junction had 7 bases not matched to a gene; V was cut back by 5 bases and J by 7 bases. The CDR3 nucleotides read TGTGCCAGCAGCCAGCTAGGACAGGGAAATGAGCAGTTCTTC. It yields the protein CASSQLGQGNEQFF.

The rearrangement uses TRBV5-8 and TRBJ1-2; 8 bases match TRBD1. V lost 0 bases and J lost 1; bases outside the gene matches: 5. The CDR3 covers 16 residues. The germline V gene encodes CDR1 SGHTS and CDR2 YDEGEE. CDR3 amino acids: CASSLAGGTDNYGYTF. The CDR3 DNA sequence: TGTGCCAGCAGCTTGGCAGGGGGCACGGATAACTATGGCTACACCTTC.

The chain has TRBV19 and TRBJ1-2; D possibly corresponds to TRBD1 (6 bases). This CDR3 comprises 17 residues. The germline CDR1 and CDR2 sequences are LNHDA and SQIVND (reference sequence). The V gene lost 5 bases and the J gene lost 2 bases, with 21 bases spanning the gap. The CDR3 loop reads CASSPDRPSSLNYGYTF. CDR3 nucleotides: TGTGCCAGTAGTCCTGACAGGCCATCTAGCCTAAACTATGGCTACACCTTC.

J is TRBJ1-1 and V is TRBV5-1; TRBD1 aligns across 7 bases. Looked up from germline, CDR1 is SGHRS and CDR2 is YFSETQ. The CDR3 is 14 residues long. V trimming: 2 bases; J trimming: 5 bases; junction bases outside the gene matches: 6. The CDR3 sequence is CASSFTGVGTEAFF. The CDR3 DNA sequence: TGCGCCAGCAGCTTCACAGGGGTGGGTACTGAAGCTTTCTTT.

This clone was seen just once. This sequence joins TRBV27 and TRBJ1-2; 8 nucleotides line up with TRBD1. The CDR3 contains 16 residues. Germline CDR1 and CDR2: MNHEY and SMNVEV (reference sequence). Losses at the gene ends were 0 bases for V and 4 bases for J; bases not matched to a gene: 7. The CDR3 spells CASSLSRTGLVYGYTF. The CDR3 nucleotides read TGTGCCAGCAGTTTATCCCGGACAGGGTTAGTCTATGGCTACACCTTC.

The chain carries TRBV18 and TRBJ1-5, with D uncertain. This CDR3 is built from 15 residues. The germline gives CDR1 KGHSH, CDR2 LQKENI. V lost 3 bases to trimming and J lost 1 base, with 10 bases between them. The CDR3, as DNA: TGTGCCAGCTCACCCCCGGGAGGGAGCAATCAGCCCCAGCATTTT. It encodes CASSPPGGSNQPQHF.

The chain is built from TRBV9 and TRBJ2-5, with 12 positions matching TRBD2. CDR1 SGDLS and CDR2 YYNGEE come from the germline V gene. V lost 2 bases to trimming and J lost 5 bases; unmatched junction nucleotides: 10. The CDR3 runs 17 residues. Written as DNA, the CDR3 is TGTGCCAGCAGCGTGGGCCCTAGCGGGGGGGCCCGCGAGACCCAGTACTTC. Protein: CASSVGPSGGARETQYF.

CDR3 region: CASSLTVRNQPQHF. The CDR3 bases are TGTGCCAGCAGTCTGACAGTGCGGAATCAGCCCCAGCATTTT. The J gene is TRBJ1-5, the V gene TRBV2; TRBD1 might be the D (5 bases). This CDR3 comprises 14 residues. Germline V gene data show CDR1 as SNHLY and CDR2 as FYNNEI. With 5 bases removed from V and 4 bases from J, the gap between germline ends came to 12 bases.

The rearrangement uses TRBV4-1 and TRBJ1-6, with 10 bases lining up with TRBD1. J lost 10 bases, V lost 2 bases, and 5 bases had no gene match. Per the germline V gene, CDR1 is MGHRA and CDR2 is YSYEKL. This CDR3 is built from 15 residues. Written as DNA, the CDR3 is TGCGCCAGCAGCCAACGGGACAGGGGTGGGTCACCCCTCCACTTT. This codes for CASSQRDRGGSPLHF.

The chain employs TRBV7-9 and TRBJ1-1; tentative D call: TRBD1 (5 bases). Trimming removed 5 bases at V and 1 base at J, with 14 bases between. Germline CDR1 SEHNR, CDR2 FQNEAQ (reference sequence). CDR3 length: 15 residues. The CDR3 protein is CASSPQGQRNTEAFF. The CDR3 bases are TGTGCCAGCAGCCCTCAGGGCCAGCGGAACACTGAAGCTTTCTTT.

The V call is TRBV19, the J call TRBJ1-1; 9 bases fit TRBD1. V shed 5 bases, J shed 8 bases, and the junction held 12 bases outside the gene matches. Germline assignment: CDR1 LNHDA and CDR2 SQIVND (reference sequence). CDR3 size: 15 residues. CDR3 sequence reads: CASSLRTGGRAEAFF. CDR3 coding DNA: TGTGCCAGTAGTTTGAGAACAGGGGGCCGGGCGGAAGCTTTCTTT. Combining the CDR3 with reference TRBV19 and TRBJ1-1 gives the whole variable domain DGGITQSPKYLFRKEGQNVTLSCEQNLNHDAMYWYRQDPGQGLRLIYYSQIVNDFQKGDIAEGYSVSREKKESFPLTVTSAQKNPTAFYLCASSLRTGGRAEAFFGQGTRLTVV.

The gene calls are TRBV12-3 or TRBV12-4 and TRBJ1-2, with 7 bases lining up with TRBD1. Trimming cost V 3 bases and J 4 bases; bases outside gene matches: 2. The CDR3 totals 13 residues. The CDR3 nucleotides read TGTGCCAGCAGTTTGGACAGGCTCTATGGCTACACCTTC. This codes for CASSLDRLYGYTF.

This clone was recorded a few times. This CDR3 reads CASSLDGVGYGYTF. DNA for the CDR3: TGCGCCAGCAGCTTGGACGGGGTGGGCTATGGCTACACCTTC. The genes are TRBV5-1 and TRBJ1-2; D gene uncertain. V was shortened by 0 bases and J by 4 bases, with 10 bases between the two germline ends. Per the germline V gene, CDR1 is SGHRS and CDR2 is YFSETQ. CDR3 size: 14 residues. Full variable domain (outside the CDR3, taken from reference TRBV5-1 and TRBJ1-2): KAGVTQTPRYLIKTRGQQVTLSCSPISGHRSVSWYQQTPGQGLQFLFEYFSETQRNKGNFPGRFSGRQFSNSRSEMNVSTLELGDSALYLCASSLDGVGYGYTFGSGTRLTVV.

The CDR3: CASSSDRNQPQHF. DNA of the CDR3: TGTGCCAGCAGTTCCGACAGAAATCAGCCCCAGCATTTT. The gene calls are TRBV12-3 or TRBV12-4 and TRBJ1-5, with D possibly TRBD1 on 5 matching bases. This CDR3 is 13 amino acids long. The V and J ends lost 4 bases and 4 bases respectively, with 8 bases between them.

This chain uses TRBV19 with TRBJ2-7; 9 bases align to TRBD2. CDR1 and CDR2 (germline): LNHDA, SQIVND (reference sequence). The CDR3 extends over 18 amino acids. Trimming took 1 base from V and 2 from J; bases not matched to a gene: 12. The CDR3 nucleotides read TGTGCCAGTAGTATAGGGGCGGGGGGGCCCCTCCTTACCTACGAGCAGTACTTC. Encoded protein: CASSIGAGGPLLTYEQYF.

The chain recombines TRBV5-1 with TRBJ2-1; 11 bases are a match to TRBD2. J lost 9 bases, V lost 4 bases, and 6 bases had no gene match. The CDR3 contains 14 residues. The germline V gene encodes CDR1 SGHRS and CDR2 YFSETQ. The CDR3 DNA sequence: TGCGCCAGCAGCCTTAGCGGGGGGGCGGGTGAGCAGTTCTTC. Amino acids: CASSLSGGAGEQFF.

The chain carries TRBV19 and TRBJ1-1, with 7 bases aligning to TRBD1. V was clipped by 6 bases and J by 0 bases; unmatched bases: 7. In germline, CDR1 is LNHDA, CDR2 SQIVND (reference sequence). The CDR3 runs 15 residues. CDR3 coding DNA: TGTGCCAGTAGGACAGGGACGACATTGAACACTGAAGCTTTCTTT. Amino acid sequence: CASRTGTTLNTEAFF.

The chain has TRBV19 and TRBJ1-2, with TRBD1 matching over 7 bases. Germline trimming cut 4 bases from V and 3 bases from J; bases unmatched to any gene: 8. Germline V gene lookup returns CDR1 LNHDA and CDR2 SQIVND (reference sequence). This CDR3 is 15 amino acids long. The CDR3 loop reads CASSRQGPTDYGYTF. The DNA of the CDR3 is TGTGCCAGTAGTAGACAGGGCCCCACCGACTATGGCTACACCTTC.

The chain carries TRBV5-1 and TRBJ1-1, with 8 bases fitting TRBD1. The J segment lost 4 bases and the V segment lost 4 bases, leaving 6 bases of the junction unmatched. Per germline, CDR1 SGHRS and CDR2 YFSETQ. This CDR3 spans 14 amino acids. The CDR3: CASSEDRGPTEAFF. CDR3 nucleotides: TGCGCCAGCAGCGAAGACAGGGGTCCCACTGAAGCTTTCTTT.

The chain employs TRBV19 and TRBJ2-5; 8 bases match TRBD1. Looked up from germline, CDR1 is LNHDA and CDR2 is SQIVND (reference sequence). With 8 bases clipped from V and 6 bases from J, the junction kept 8 bases outside the gene matches. The CDR3 loop spans 13 amino acids. Here the CDR3 DNA reads TGTGCCAGTTCCCCCGGACAGGGCCAGACCCAGTACTTC. Translated: CASSPGQGQTQYF.

The V call is TRBV21-1, the J call TRBJ1-1; whether TRBD1, the table's D call, matches the DNA was not checked. TRBV21-1 is deemed a pseudogene. The CDR3 totals 11 residues. The CDR3 loop reads CASSKGTEAFF. The CDR3 DNA sequence: TGTGCCAGCAGCAAGGGGACAGAAGCTTTCTTT.

The genes are TRBV5-6 and TRBJ2-5; TRBD1 agrees at 7 bases. The CDR3 contains 15 residues. Germline V gives CDR1 SGHDT, CDR2 YYEEEE. Unmatched junction bases numbered 7, after V lost 0 bases and J lost 5 bases. The CDR3 region has the DNA TGTGCCAGCAGCTTGGAGAGGGGGCAGAGGGAGACCCAGTACTTC. It specifies CASSLERGQRETQYF.